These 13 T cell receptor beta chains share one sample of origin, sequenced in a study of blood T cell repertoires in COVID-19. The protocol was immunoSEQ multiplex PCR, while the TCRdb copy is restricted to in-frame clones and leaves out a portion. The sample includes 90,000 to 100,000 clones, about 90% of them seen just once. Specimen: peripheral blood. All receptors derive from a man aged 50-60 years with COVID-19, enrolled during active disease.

The CDR3 bases are TGCGCCAGCAGCCAAAATGGGGGCACAGCTTACGAGCAGTACTTC. Translated, it gives CASSQNGGTAYEQYF. The chain links TRBV4-1 to TRBJ2-7; D perhaps matches TRBD1 (6 bases). Germline loops: CDR1 MGHRA, CDR2 YSYEKL. The CDR3 runs 15 residues. Trimming took 2 bases from V and 4 from J, leaving 15 bases between them.

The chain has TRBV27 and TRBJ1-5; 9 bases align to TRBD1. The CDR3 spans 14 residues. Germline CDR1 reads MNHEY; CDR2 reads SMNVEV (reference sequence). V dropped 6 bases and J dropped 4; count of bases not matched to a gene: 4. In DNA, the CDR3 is TGTGCCAGCAGCCAACAGGGGGCGAATCAGCCCCAGCATTTT. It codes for CASSQQGANQPQHF.

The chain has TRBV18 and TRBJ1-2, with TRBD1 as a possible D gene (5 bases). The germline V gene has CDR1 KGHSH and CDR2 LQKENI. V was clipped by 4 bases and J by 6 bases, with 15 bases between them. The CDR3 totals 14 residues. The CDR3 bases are TGTGCCAGCTCACTGAAAACGGGGGTTAATGGCTACACCTTC. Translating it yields CASSLKTGVNGYTF.

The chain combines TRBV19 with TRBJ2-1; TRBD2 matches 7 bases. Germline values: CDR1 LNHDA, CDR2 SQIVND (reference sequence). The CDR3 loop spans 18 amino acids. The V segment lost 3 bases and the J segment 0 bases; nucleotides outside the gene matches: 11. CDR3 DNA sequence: TGTGCCAGTAGTATTGAGGGTGGCGGGGGAATCTCCTACAATGAGCAGTTCTTC. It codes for CASSIEGGGGISYNEQFF.

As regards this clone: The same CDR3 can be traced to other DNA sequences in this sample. The CDR3 DNA sequence: TGCAGTGCTCGGGGAGGTGGCTACACCTTC. Translation gives CSARGGGYTF. This rearrangement joins TRBV20-1 to TRBJ1-2; D is unresolved. The CDR3 is 10 residues long. Germline assignment: CDR1 DFQATT and CDR2 SNEGSKA (reference sequence). The germline V and J ends were trimmed by 5 bases and 7 bases, with 8 bases remaining between them.

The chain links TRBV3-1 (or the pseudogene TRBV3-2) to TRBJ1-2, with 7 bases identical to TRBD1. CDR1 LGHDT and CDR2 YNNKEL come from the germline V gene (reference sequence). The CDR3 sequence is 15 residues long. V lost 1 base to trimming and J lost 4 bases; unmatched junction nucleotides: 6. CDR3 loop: CASSQVGGKSYGYTF. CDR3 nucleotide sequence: TGTGCCAGCAGCCAAGTAGGGGGCAAGAGCTATGGCTACACCTTC.

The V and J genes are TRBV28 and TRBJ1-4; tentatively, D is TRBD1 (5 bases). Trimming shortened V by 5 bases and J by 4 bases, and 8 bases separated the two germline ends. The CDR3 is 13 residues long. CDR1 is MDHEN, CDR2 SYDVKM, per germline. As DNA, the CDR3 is TGTGCCAGCAGTCAGACAGTTAATGAAAAACTGTTTTTT. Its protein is CASSQTVNEKLFF.

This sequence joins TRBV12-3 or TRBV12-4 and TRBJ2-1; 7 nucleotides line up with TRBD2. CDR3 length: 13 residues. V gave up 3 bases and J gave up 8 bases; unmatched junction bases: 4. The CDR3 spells CASSFRGGHEQFF. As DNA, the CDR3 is TGTGCCAGCAGTTTTAGGGGAGGGCATGAGCAGTTCTTC.

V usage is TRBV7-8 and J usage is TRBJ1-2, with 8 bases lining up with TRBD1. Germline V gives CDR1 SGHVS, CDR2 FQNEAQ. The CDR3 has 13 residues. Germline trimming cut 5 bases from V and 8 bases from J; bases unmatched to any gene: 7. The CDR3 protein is CASSIQGVGGYTF. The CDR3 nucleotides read TGTGCCAGCAGCATACAGGGGGTTGGAGGCTACACCTTC.

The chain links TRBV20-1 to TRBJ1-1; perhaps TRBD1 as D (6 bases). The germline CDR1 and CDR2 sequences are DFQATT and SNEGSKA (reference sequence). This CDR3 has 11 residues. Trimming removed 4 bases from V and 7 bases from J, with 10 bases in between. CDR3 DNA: TGCAGTGCTACCTCGGGACATGAAGCTTTCTTT. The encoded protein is CSATSGHEAFF.

The CDR3 protein is CASRGEYRRTDTQYF. The CDR3 nucleotides read TGTGCCAGCAGAGGGGAATACAGACGCACAGATACGCAGTATTTT. The V and J genes are TRBV21-1 and TRBJ2-3; TRBD1 is taken as the D call from the table, unchecked against the DNA. TRBV21-1 is annotated as a pseudogene. The CDR3 has 15 amino acids.

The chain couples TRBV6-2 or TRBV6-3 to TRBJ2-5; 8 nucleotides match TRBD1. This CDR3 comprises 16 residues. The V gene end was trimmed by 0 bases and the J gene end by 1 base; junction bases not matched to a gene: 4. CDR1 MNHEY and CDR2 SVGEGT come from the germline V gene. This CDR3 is CASSYSKDRVQETQYF. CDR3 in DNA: TGTGCCAGCAGTTACTCGAAGGACAGGGTCCAAGAGACCCAGTACTTC.

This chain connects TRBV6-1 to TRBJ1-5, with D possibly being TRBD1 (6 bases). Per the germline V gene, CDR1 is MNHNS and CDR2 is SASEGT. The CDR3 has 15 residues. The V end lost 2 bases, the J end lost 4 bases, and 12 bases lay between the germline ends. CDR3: CASSENRANNQPQHF. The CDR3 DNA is TGTGCCAGCAGTGAAAACAGGGCAAATAATCAGCCCCAGCATTTT.